Each of the 27 T cell receptor beta chains below was sequenced from the same sample in a study of T cell changes during pregnancy in multiple sclerosis. Libraries were prepared by immunoSEQ multiplex PCR; TCRdb keeps only in-frame clonotypes and omits some of them. Of tens of thousands of clones listed, under 95% are singletons. This specimen consisted of peripheral blood, obtained before pregnancy. The receptor set was obtained from a female donor with multiple sclerosis, enrolled in a pregnancy study.

The chain recombines TRBV7-9 with TRBJ1-2; no definite D call. CDR3 length: 15 residues. Germline V lookup: CDR1 SEHNR, CDR2 FQNEAQ (reference sequence). V was pared by 2 bases and J by 3 bases, with 13 bases between. CDR3 nucleotides: TGTGCCAGCAGCTTAACCCAGATTCAGTACTATGGCTACACCTTC. It specifies CASSLTQIQYYGYTF.

This chain connects TRBV7-8 to TRBJ1-4; D is undetermined. The germline V and J ends were trimmed by 1 base and 4 bases, with 7 bases remaining between them. CDR3 length equals 14 residues. Germline V lookup: CDR1 SGHVS, CDR2 FQNEAQ. CDR3: CASSLDRGNEKLFF. The DNA for the CDR3 is TGTGCCAGCAGCTTAGATCGGGGTAATGAAAAACTGTTTTTT.

This clone has only one observation. The V gene is TRBV28, the J gene TRBJ1-1; TRBD1 agrees at 8 bases. Germline V gene data show CDR1 as MDHEN and CDR2 as SYDVKM. This CDR3 has 13 amino acids. V shed 10 bases and J 1 base; nucleotides not matched to a gene: 5. This CDR3 reads CATRGLKNTEAFF. Here the CDR3 DNA reads TGTGCCACCAGGGGGCTGAAGAACACTGAAGCTTTCTTT.

The gene calls are TRBV7-9 and TRBJ2-2; 8 bases map to TRBD2. J was trimmed by 4 bases and V by 2 bases; bases with no gene match: 3. This CDR3 has 15 amino acids. Germline V gives CDR1 SEHNR, CDR2 FQNEAQ (reference sequence). CDR3 nucleotides: TGTGCCAGCAGCTTAAAGCGGGAGATCACCGGGGAGCTGTTTTTT. The encoded protein is CASSLKREITGELFF. Full variable domain (rest looked up from reference TRBV7-9 and TRBJ2-2): DTGVSQNPRHKITKRGQNVTFRCDPISEHNRLYWYRQTLGQGPEFLTYFQNEAQLEKSRLLSDRFSAERPKGSFSTLEIQRTEQGDSAMYLCASSLKREITGELFFGEGSRLTVL.

This clone was detected once. The chain joins TRBV6-1 to TRBJ2-1; TRBD2 matches at 9 bases. The V gene's germline CDR1 is MNHNS and CDR2 SASEGT. Trimming cost V 2 bases and J 3 bases; bases outside gene matches: 2. The CDR3 spans 15 residues. CDR3 sequence: CASSESGGNYNEQFF. The CDR3 nucleotides read TGTGCCAGCAGTGAAAGCGGGGGGAACTACAATGAGCAGTTCTTC.

The chain is built from TRBV29-1 and TRBJ2-1, with 8 bases aligning to TRBD2. The germline V gene encodes CDR1 SQVTM and CDR2 ANQGSEA. The CDR3 is 11 residues long. V gave up 6 bases and J gave up 9 bases; unmatched junction bases: 4. CDR3 in amino acids: CSVTGGGEQFF. As DNA, the CDR3 is TGCAGCGTGACGGGAGGGGGTGAGCAGTTCTTC.

V usage is TRBV5-1 and J usage is TRBJ1-2; maybe TRBD1 (6 bases). The CDR3 sequence is 14 residues long. V was trimmed by 0 bases and J by 6 bases, leaving 12 bases between them. The germline V gene has CDR1 SGHRS and CDR2 YFSETQ. The CDR3 protein is CASSLGTASDGYTF. As DNA, the CDR3 is TGCGCCAGCAGCTTGGGGACAGCATCGGATGGCTACACCTTC.

J is TRBJ2-1 and V is TRBV27, with 7 bases that match TRBD2. Trimming cost V 2 bases and J 4 bases; bases outside gene matches: 14. The CDR3 runs 18 residues. CDR1 and CDR2 (germline): MNHEY, SMNVEV (reference sequence). In nucleotides, the CDR3 is TGTGCCAGCAGTTTAATGGCGGTGGGGGGGAGTGGGTACAATGAGCAGTTCTTC. The encoded protein is CASSLMAVGGSGYNEQFF.

With respect to this clone: One end of the junction does not line up with germline, which may come from a read error. The rearrangement links TRBV4-3 to TRBJ1-2; weak D call: TRBD1 (5 bases). The germline V gene has CDR1 LGHNA and CDR2 YSLEER. The CDR3 is 17 amino acids. CDR3 nucleotides: TGCGCCAGCACCCAAACCCTAGGGGCAGTAATTAACTATGGCTACACCTTC. This codes for CASTQTLGAVINYGYTF.

V is TRBV19 and J is TRBJ1-4; 10 bases align to TRBD1. V trimming: 9 bases; J trimming: 7 bases; junction bases outside the gene matches: 5. The CDR3 totals 13 residues. Germline CDR1 LNHDA, CDR2 SQIVND (reference sequence). For the CDR3, the DNA is TGTGCCAGCAGACAGGGGGCGAGTGAAAAACTGTTTTTT. This encodes CASRQGASEKLFF. Drawing the rest from reference TRBV19 and TRBJ1-4, the complete variable domain is DGGITQSPKYLFRKEGQNVTLSCEQNLNHDAMYWYRQDPGQGLRLIYYSQIVNDFQKGDIAEGYSVSREKKESFPLTVTSAQKNPTAFYLCASRQGASEKLFFGSGTQLSVL.

The rearrangement joins TRBV9 to TRBJ2-3, with 12 positions matching TRBD2. V dropped 5 bases and J dropped 4; count of bases not matched to a gene: 5. Germline lookup yields CDR1 SGDLS and CDR2 YYNGEE. The CDR3 covers 15 residues. CDR3 sequence (DNA): TGTGCCAGCAGGCTAGCGGGGGGGCGATCAGATACGCAGTATTTT. This gives the protein CASRLAGGRSDTQYF.

V usage is TRBV27 and J usage is TRBJ1-1, with 7 bases that match TRBD1. CDR1 and CDR2 (germline): MNHEY, SMNVEV (reference sequence). This CDR3 spans 14 amino acids. The V gene end was trimmed by 4 bases and the J gene end by 11 bases; junction bases not matched to a gene: 13. CDR3 protein: CASSSRPDRARAFF. In nucleotides, the CDR3 is TGTGCCAGCAGTTCCCGACCCGACAGGGCCCGGGCTTTCTTT.

This clone was seen a single time. The chain couples TRBV5-1 to TRBJ2-3, with 13 bases fitting TRBD2. V lost 4 bases and J lost 6; bases outside the gene matches: 5. The CDR3 extends over 15 amino acids. CDR1 and CDR2 (germline): SGHRS, YFSETQ. This CDR3 is CASSSELAGGDTQYF. The CDR3 DNA sequence: TGCGCCAGCAGCAGCGAACTAGCGGGAGGGGATACGCAGTATTTT. The full variable domain, rest sourced from reference TRBV5-1 and TRBJ2-3, is KAGVTQTPRYLIKTRGQQVTLSCSPISGHRSVSWYQQTPGQGLQFLFEYFSETQRNKGNFPGRFSGRQFSNSRSEMNVSTLELGDSALYLCASSSELAGGDTQYFGPGTRLTVL.

J is TRBJ2-5 and V is TRBV13, with TRBD1 identical over 8 bases. The V segment lost 3 bases and the J segment 5 bases; nucleotides outside the gene matches: 11. The CDR3 has 16 amino acids. From germline, CDR1 is PRHDT and CDR2 FYEKMQ (reference sequence). The CDR3 loop is CASSFVSGGARETQYF. In DNA, the CDR3 is TGTGCCAGCAGCTTTGTTTCAGGGGGCGCACGGGAGACCCAGTACTTC.

The chain couples TRBV6-5 to TRBJ2-1, with D possibly TRBD2 on 6 matching bases. The germline gives CDR1 MNHEY, CDR2 SVGAGI. The CDR3 totals 13 residues. V was clipped by 6 bases and J by 9 bases, with 15 bases between them. The CDR3 DNA reads TGTGCCAGCAGCGGGACTCCGTTCCTTGAGCAGTTCTTC. This gives the protein CASSGTPFLEQFF.

This chain links TRBV15 with TRBJ1-3, with 7 bases lining up with TRBD1. V lost 10 bases to trimming and J lost 6 bases; unmatched junction nucleotides: 12. This CDR3 is built from 14 residues. CDR1 and CDR2 from the germline V gene are LNHNV and YYDKDF (reference sequence). CDR3 loop: CASALGQAKNTIYF. The CDR3 nucleotides are TGTGCCAGTGCCCTAGGACAGGCCAAAAACACCATATATTTT.

V and J are TRBV28 and TRBJ1-1; a possible D gene is TRBD1 (6 bases). The length of the CDR3 is 12 residues. V lost 6 bases and J lost 4, with 9 bases in between. The germline gives CDR1 MDHEN, CDR2 SYDVKM. CDR3 amino acids: CASRIQGTEAFF. DNA for the CDR3: TGTGCCAGCAGGATACAGGGCACTGAAGCTTTCTTT.

The chain is built from TRBV2 and TRBJ1-3, with D hard to call. Trimming took off 7 bases at V and 0 bases at J, with 13 bases between the two ends. The CDR3 consists of 15 residues. Germline V gene data show CDR1 as SNHLY and CDR2 as FYNNEI. In nucleotides, the CDR3 is TGTGCCAGCACCGAGACACCCGGCTCTGGAAACACCATATATTTT. Protein sequence: CASTETPGSGNTIYF. The complete variable domain, with remaining parts taken from reference TRBV2 and TRBJ1-3, reads EPEVTQTPSHQVTQMGQEVILRCVPISNHLYFYWYRQILGQKVEFLVSFYNNEISEKSEIFDDQFSVERPDGSNFTLKIRSTKLEDSAMYFCASTETPGSGNTIYFGEGSWLTVV.

The chain recombines TRBV4-3 with TRBJ1-3; perhaps TRBD1 as D (5 bases). V was clipped by 1 base and J by 4 bases, with 14 bases between them. The germline V gene encodes CDR1 LGHNA and CDR2 YSLEER. The CDR3 is made up of 16 amino acids. The CDR3 DNA reads TGCGCCAGCAGCCAAGTCGGGGGGTCTCCCGGAAACACCATATATTTT. It is translated as CASSQVGGSPGNTIYF.

V is TRBV5-1 and J is TRBJ2-2; 11 bases map to TRBD1. J was trimmed by 2 bases and V by 7 bases; bases with no gene match: 1. Looked up from germline, CDR1 is SGHRS and CDR2 is YFSETQ. CDR3 length: 14 amino acids. CDR3 bases: TGCGCCAGCGGACAGGGGGCTAACACCGGGGAGCTGTTTTTT. Residues: CASGQGANTGELFF.

This chain connects TRBV6-1 to TRBJ1-1, with D perhaps TRBD1 (5 bases). Trimming took 2 bases from V and 3 from J, leaving 10 bases between them. CDR1 and CDR2 from the germline V gene are MNHNS and SASEGT. This CDR3 has 14 amino acids. CDR3 sequence reads: CASSESSGYTEAFF. The CDR3 nucleotides read TGTGCCAGCAGTGAATCGTCAGGGTACACTGAAGCTTTCTTT.

J is TRBJ2-1 and V is TRBV7-6; 11 positions agree with TRBD2. The CDR3 is made up of 16 amino acids. In germline, CDR1 is SGHVS, CDR2 FNYEAQ. The V gene end was trimmed by 3 bases and the J gene end by 4 bases; junction bases not matched to a gene: 5. CDR3 DNA sequence: TGTGCCAGCAGCTTCTTAACTAGCGGGAGATACAATGAGCAGTTCTTC. It codes for CASSFLTSGRYNEQFF.

The rearrangement links TRBV19 to TRBJ2-2; 10 bases line up with TRBD1. The germline V gene encodes CDR1 LNHDA and CDR2 SQIVND (reference sequence). J gave up 6 bases and V 7 bases, and 5 bases lay outside the gene matches. CDR3 size: 14 residues. CDR3: CASKGTGVPGELFF. The CDR3 region has the DNA TGTGCCAGTAAGGGGACAGGGGTGCCCGGGGAGCTGTTTTTT.

V usage is TRBV20-1 and J usage is TRBJ1-1; D gene unclear. With 6 bases removed from V and 7 bases from J, the gap between germline ends came to 9 bases. Germline CDR1 reads DFQATT; CDR2 reads SNEGSKA (reference sequence). The CDR3 loop spans 10 amino acids. CDR3 bases: TGCAGTGCCACGGCGGTTGAAGCTTTCTTT. It yields the protein CSATAVEAFF.

This rearrangement joins TRBV19 to TRBJ1-5; the D gene is possibly TRBD1 (6 bases). Trimming pared 5 bases from V and 3 bases from J, leaving 14 bases between. In germline, CDR1 is LNHDA, CDR2 SQIVND (reference sequence). The CDR3 totals 15 residues. CDR3 nucleotides: TGTGCCAGTAGTCCTTTGGACAGTCACAATCAGCCCCAGCATTTT. Translating it yields CASSPLDSHNQPQHF.

V is TRBV7-9 and J is TRBJ1-5, with D unclear. CDR3 size: 15 residues. Germline CDR1 SEHNR, CDR2 FQNEAQ (reference sequence). Trimming cost V 4 bases and J 4 bases, with 14 bases left between them. CDR3 nucleotides: TGTGCCAGCAGCTCTAGGGATACGGGAAATCAGCCCCAGCATTTT. Its protein is CASSSRDTGNQPQHF.

The chain is built from TRBV5-1 and TRBJ2-5; D ambiguous. Trimming stripped 6 bases from V and 4 bases from J, with 16 bases between. This CDR3 is built from 14 residues. CDR1 and CDR2 from the germline V gene are SGHRS and YFSETQ. DNA of the CDR3: TGCGCCAGCAAGTTGTCCTTCTACCGAGAGACCCAGTACTTC. Residues: CASKLSFYRETQYF.